This TCR beta chain was profiled in a study of blood T cell repertoires in COVID-19. Overall study: Sources were T cells, B-cell-depleted T cells, or PBMCs; the material itself was cDNA or gDNA.

V was clipped by 6 bases and J by 3 bases, with 12 bases between them. The CDR3 length is 13 residues. CDR1 MNHEY and CDR2 SVGAGI come from the germline V gene. TCRdb's table, derived via immunoSEQ multiplex PCR, lists solely in-frame clones and lacks some. The data contain some 310,000 clones, around 91% of them seen just once; the ten biggest clones take up 0.95% to 1.3%. V and J are TRBV6-5 and TRBJ2-7, with a weak D call TRBD1 (6 bases). This clonotype was obtained from a woman in her 40s with COVID-19, enrolled during active disease. Material for sequencing was peripheral blood. The CDR3 here is CASSQGQHYEQYF. CDR3 sequence (DNA): TGTGCCAGCAGCCAAGGACAGCACTACGAGCAGTACTTC.